The clone carrying this T cell receptor (beta chain) was seen a few times. The sample belongs to a study of blood T cell repertoires in COVID-19. Generated by immunoSEQ multiplex PCR, the TCRdb table keeps only in-frame clones and is missing some. In the table there are around 230,000 clones, roughly 87% of which are singletons. CDR1 and CDR2 (germline): LNHDA, SQIVND (reference sequence). Trimming pared 1 base from V and 1 base from J, leaving 22 bases between. The CDR3 has 19 residues. Sample: peripheral blood. This chain connects TRBV19 to TRBJ1-1, with a tentative D call TRBD1 (5 bases). The origin of this receptor is a man in his sixties who had recovered from COVID-19. The CDR3: CASSIGGGAGPTWNTEAFF. As DNA, the CDR3 is TGTGCCAGTAGTATAGGGGGTGGGGCAGGACCCACATGGAACACTGAAGCTTTCTTT. Full variable domain (outside the CDR3, taken from reference TRBV19 and TRBJ1-1): DGGITQSPKYLFRKEGQNVTLSCEQNLNHDAMYWYRQDPGQGLRLIYYSQIVNDFQKGDIAEGYSVSREKKESFPLTVTSAQKNPTAFYLCASSIGGGAGPTWNTEAFFGQGTRLTVV.